The 17 T cell receptor beta chains in this list originate from one sample, sequenced in a study of beta chain features in type 1 diabetes. Isolated RNA was reverse transcribed in full, so expressed TCRB transcripts were sequenced. Some clones are missing from TCRdb's copy, which holds only in-frame ones; the method was immunoSEQ multiplex PCR. There are over 120,000 clones in the sample; less than 11% occur only once, and 1.3% lies in the top ten. Sequenced sample: naive CD4+ T cells from blood. The source of these receptors is a man in his late teens or twenties in good health.

The table lists this clone with a few counts. The rearrangement links TRBV27 to TRBJ2-1; 8 nucleotides align to TRBD1. Per germline, CDR1 MNHEY and CDR2 SMNVEV (reference sequence). V lost 6 bases to trimming and J lost 3 bases; unmatched junction nucleotides: 4. The CDR3 spans 14 residues. The CDR3: CASSRTGYYNEQFF. In nucleotides, the CDR3 is TGTGCCAGCAGCCGGACAGGGTACTACAATGAGCAGTTCTTC.

This clone was counted at least ten times. This sequence joins TRBV7-9 and TRBJ2-7; 9 nucleotides align to TRBD1. V trimming: 5 bases; J trimming: 5 bases; junction bases outside the gene matches: 7. Germline V gene lookup returns CDR1 SEHNR and CDR2 FQNEAQ (reference sequence). This CDR3 comprises 14 residues. The CDR3 DNA reads as TGTGCCAGCAGCCGGGACAGGGAGGGCCACGAGCAGTACTTC. This codes for CASSRDREGHEQYF. Based on the CDR3 plus reference TRBV7-9 and TRBJ2-7, the full variable domain is DTGVSQNPRHKITKRGQNVTFRCDPISEHNRLYWYRQTLGQGPEFLTYFQNEAQLEKSRLLSDRFSAERPKGSFSTLEIQRTEQGDSAMYLCASSRDREGHEQYFGPGTRLTVT.

This clone appeared many times. The chain employs TRBV7-2 and TRBJ2-1; 13 nucleotides align to TRBD2. The V gene end was trimmed by 0 bases and the J gene end by 8 bases; junction bases not matched to a gene: 4. CDR3 length: 16 residues. Germline V lookup: CDR1 SGHTA, CDR2 FQGNSA. The CDR3 loop reads CASSLAGTSGADEQFF. Written as DNA, the CDR3 is TGTGCCAGCAGCTTAGCCGGGACTAGCGGGGCTGATGAGCAGTTCTTC.

The rearrangement uses TRBV7-2 and TRBJ2-1, with D possibly TRBD1 on 5 matching bases. The germline V and J ends were trimmed by 6 bases and 1 base, with 10 bases remaining between them. Germline CDR1 SGHTA, CDR2 FQGNSA. This CDR3 has 14 amino acids. The CDR3 DNA sequence: TGTGCCAGCAGGACAGACAGTTCCTACAATGAGCAGTTCTTC. Protein sequence: CASRTDSSYNEQFF.

This clone was seen only a few times. This sequence joins TRBV4-3 and TRBJ1-5, with 11 bases fitting TRBD1. The germline V gene encodes CDR1 LGHNA and CDR2 YSLEER. This CDR3 has 20 amino acids. After removal of 3 bases from V and 6 bases from J, the junction contained 19 bases not matched to a gene. CDR3 in amino acids: CASSQKGWGTGGFSGQPQHF. The CDR3 nucleotides are TGCGCCAGCAGCCAGAAGGGGTGGGGGACAGGGGGTTTTAGCGGTCAGCCCCAGCATTTT.

This clone was observed a few times. The chain couples TRBV6-6 to TRBJ1-1; 9 bases are a match to TRBD1. J was trimmed by 4 bases and V by 6 bases; bases with no gene match: 6. The CDR3 runs to 14 residues. Germline values: CDR1 MNHNY, CDR2 SVGAGI (reference sequence). CDR3 DNA: TGTGCCAGCAGCCAAACAGGGGGCCTCACTGAAGCTTTCTTT. Protein sequence: CASSQTGGLTEAFF.

V usage is TRBV29-1 and J usage is TRBJ2-6, with a possible D match to TRBD1 (6 bases). V lost 6 bases to trimming and J lost 0 bases, with 12 bases between them. This CDR3 spans 15 amino acids. The V gene's germline CDR1 is SQVTM and CDR2 ANQGSEA. As DNA, the CDR3 is TGCAGCGTGGCCGACAGGAGCTCTGGGGCCAACGTCCTGACTTTC. Translation gives CSVADRSSGANVLTF. Full variable domain (remainder filled in from reference TRBV29-1 and TRBJ2-6): SAVISQKPSRDICQRGTSLTIQCQVDSQVTMMFWYRQQPGQSLTLIATANQGSEATYESGFVIDKFPISRPNLTFSTLTVSNMSPEDSSIYLCSVADRSSGANVLTFGAGSRLTVL.

This clone was recorded a few times. This rearrangement joins TRBV28 to TRBJ2-7, with TRBD2 matching over 9 bases. The CDR3 totals 14 residues. CDR1 and CDR2 from the germline V gene are MDHEN and SYDVKM. V shed 3 bases, J shed 4 bases, and the junction held 4 bases outside the gene matches. CDR3 in DNA: TGTGCCAGCAGTTTGGGCGGGGGGGCGTACGAGCAGTACTTC. This codes for CASSLGGGAYEQYF.

The genes are TRBV7-3 and TRBJ2-2; maybe TRBD1 (6 bases). The CDR3 totals 12 residues. Germline values: CDR1 SGHTA, CDR2 FQGTGA. Trimming removed 5 bases from V and 6 bases from J, with 7 bases in between. For the CDR3, the DNA is TGTGCCAGCAGCCAGGGGTCCGGGGAGCTGTTTTTT. It is translated as CASSQGSGELFF.

This clone was seen a few times. The chain is built from TRBV6-1 and TRBJ2-3, with D perhaps TRBD2 (5 bases). V gave up 2 bases and J gave up 0 bases, with 6 bases separating them. Germline V gives CDR1 MNHNS, CDR2 SASEGT. The CDR3 covers 14 residues. The CDR3 sequence is CASSEPGSTDTQYF. As DNA, the CDR3 is TGTGCCAGCAGTGAACCGGGGAGCACAGATACGCAGTATTTT.

This clone was counted a few times. This chain joins TRBV9 and TRBJ1-2; D gene unclear. Deletions cut 0 bases from V and 2 bases from J, with 8 bases between. This CDR3 comprises 14 residues. CDR1 is SGDLS and CDR2 is YYNGEE in the germline V gene. CDR3 loop: CASSVAGQNYGYTF. The DNA for the CDR3 is TGTGCCAGCAGCGTAGCTGGGCAAAACTATGGCTACACCTTC.

This clone has at least ten counts. The chain uses TRBV7-9 and TRBJ2-7, with 7 bases matching TRBD1. Germline loops: CDR1 SEHNR, CDR2 FQNEAQ (reference sequence). The trim removed 4 bases at V and 2 bases at J, leaving 2 bases unmatched. The length of the CDR3 is 13 residues. The CDR3, as DNA: TGTGCCAGCAGCTGGGACAGTCCCTACGAGCAGTACTTC. As protein: CASSWDSPYEQYF.

This clone was picked up many times. V is TRBV7-9 and J is TRBJ2-3; TRBD2 is a possible D gene (6 bases). This CDR3 has 15 amino acids. V was trimmed by 6 bases and J by 0 bases, leaving 13 bases between them. Germline CDR1 SEHNR, CDR2 FQNEAQ (reference sequence). The CDR3 DNA reads as TGTGCCAGCAGTTTTTCCGGGACTAGCACAGATACGCAGTATTTT. Amino acids: CASSFSGTSTDTQYF.

This clone has just a few counts. V and J are TRBV28 and TRBJ2-1, with D unclear. Trimming left V 3 bases short and J 6 bases short, with 9 bases between. The CDR3 is 13 residues long. The germline CDR1 and CDR2 sequences are MDHEN and SYDVKM. The CDR3 is CASSFGARNEQFF. DNA for the CDR3: TGTGCCAGCAGTTTCGGTGCCCGCAATGAGCAGTTCTTC.

This clone came up a few times. The V and J genes are TRBV5-1 and TRBJ2-7, with 7 bases lining up with TRBD1. The V gene's germline CDR1 is SGHRS and CDR2 YFSETQ. This CDR3 region has 14 residues. J lost 6 bases, V lost 0 bases, and 6 bases had no gene match. CDR3 nucleotides: TGCGCCAGCAGCTTGGAGACAGGGATAGGCGAGCAGTACTTC. Protein product: CASSLETGIGEQYF.

Of note for this clone: The same CDR3 arises from other DNA sequences in this sample as well. The V call is TRBV20-1, the J call TRBJ1-2; D unclear. The CDR3 sequence is 11 residues long. Germline V CDR1 and CDR2: DFQATT, SNEGSKA (reference sequence). Trimming left V 5 bases short and J 0 bases short, with 4 bases between. The CDR3: CSAPANYGYTF. The DNA of the CDR3 is TGCAGTGCTCCCGCTAACTATGGCTACACCTTC.

A note on this clone: Other nucleotide sequences from this sample produce the same CDR3. The rearrangement joins TRBV18 to TRBJ2-7; a possible D gene is TRBD2 (6 bases). This CDR3 region has 14 residues. CDR1 and CDR2 (germline): KGHSH, LQKENI. V was trimmed by 1 base and J by 1 base, leaving 8 bases between them. The CDR3 DNA is TGTGCCAGCTCACCACGGGACTCTTCCTACGAGCAGTACTTC. The encoded protein is CASSPRDSSYEQYF. The variable domain in full, with the rest retrieved from reference TRBV18 and TRBJ2-7, is NAGVMQNPRHLVRRRGQEARLRCSPMKGHSHVYWYRQLPEEGLKFMVYLQKENIIDESGMPKERFSAEFPKEGPSILRIQQVVRGDSAAYFCASSPRDSSYEQYFGPGTRLTVT.